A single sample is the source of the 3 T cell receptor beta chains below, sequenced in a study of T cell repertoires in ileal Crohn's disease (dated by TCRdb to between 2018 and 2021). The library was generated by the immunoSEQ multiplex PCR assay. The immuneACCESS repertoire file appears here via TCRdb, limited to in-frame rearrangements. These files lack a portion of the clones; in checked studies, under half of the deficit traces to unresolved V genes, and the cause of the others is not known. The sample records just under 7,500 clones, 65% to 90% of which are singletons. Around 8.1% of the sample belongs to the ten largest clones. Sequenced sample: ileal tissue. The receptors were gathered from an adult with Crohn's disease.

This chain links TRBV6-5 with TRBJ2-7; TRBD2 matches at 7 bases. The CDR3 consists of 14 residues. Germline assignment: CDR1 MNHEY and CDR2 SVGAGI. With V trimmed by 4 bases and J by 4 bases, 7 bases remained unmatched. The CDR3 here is CASSSTSVVYEQYF. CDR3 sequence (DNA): TGTGCCAGCAGTTCTACTAGCGTAGTTTACGAGCAGTACTTC.

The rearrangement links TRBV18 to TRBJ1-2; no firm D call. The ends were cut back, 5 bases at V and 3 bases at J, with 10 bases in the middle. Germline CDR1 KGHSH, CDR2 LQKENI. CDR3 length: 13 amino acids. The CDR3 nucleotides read TGTGCCAGCTCAGAAAACGGAGACTATGGCTACACCTTC. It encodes CASSENGDYGYTF. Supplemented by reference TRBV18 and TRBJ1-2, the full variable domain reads NAGVMQNPRHLVRRRGQEARLRCSPMKGHSHVYWYRQLPEEGLKFMVYLQKENIIDESGMPKERFSAEFPKEGPSILRIQQVVRGDSAAYFCASSENGDYGYTFGSGTRLTVV.

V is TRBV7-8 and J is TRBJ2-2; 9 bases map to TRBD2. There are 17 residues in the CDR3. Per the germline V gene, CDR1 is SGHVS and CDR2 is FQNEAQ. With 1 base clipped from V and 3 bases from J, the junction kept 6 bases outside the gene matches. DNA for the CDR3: TGTGCCAGCAGCTTAGGGGGCGGGAGGGCCTACACCGGGGAGCTGTTTTTT. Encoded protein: CASSLGGGRAYTGELFF.